Listed here are 4 T cell receptor beta chains from one sample, sequenced in a study of beta chain features in type 1 diabetes. The whole isolated RNA underwent reverse transcription, so sequencing captured expressed TCRB transcripts. The protocol was immunoSEQ multiplex PCR, while the TCRdb copy is restricted to in-frame clones and leaves out a portion. The sample holds roughly 400,000 clones, about 15% seen once. The sample comprised naive CD4+ T cells from blood. Every receptor here comes from a young woman in good health.

The rearrangement links TRBV2 to TRBJ1-3; 7 nucleotides match TRBD1. Germline values: CDR1 SNHLY, CDR2 FYNNEI. The CDR3 is 14 residues long. J gave up 7 bases and V 1 base, and 4 bases lay outside the gene matches. This chain's CDR3 is CASSEEQGVNTIYF. The DNA of the CDR3 is TGTGCCAGCAGTGAAGAGCAGGGGGTTAACACCATATATTTT.

This chain connects TRBV4-3 to TRBJ2-1, with 11 bases lining up with TRBD2. This CDR3 spans 15 amino acids. Trimming at V came to 1 base and at J to 12 bases, leaving 8 bases not matched to a gene. The germline gives CDR1 LGHNA, CDR2 YSLEER. The CDR3 reads CASSQVLAGGRMQFF. DNA of the CDR3: TGCGCCAGCAGCCAAGTATTAGCGGGAGGGAGGATGCAGTTCTTC.

The chain carries TRBV19 and TRBJ1-2, with no clear D. CDR3 length: 14 amino acids. Germline V gene sequence: CDR1 LNHDA, CDR2 SQIVND (reference sequence). V was shortened by 5 bases and J by 8 bases, with 18 bases between the two germline ends. The CDR3 loop is CASSPGTRRSGYTF. The CDR3 coding sequence is TGTGCCAGTAGTCCCGGAACCAGGCGATCGGGCTACACCTTC.

V is TRBV10-3 and J is TRBJ2-5; 9 bases are shared with TRBD1. This CDR3 region has 15 residues. J gave up 2 bases and V 6 bases, and 7 bases lay outside the gene matches. CDR1 ENHRY and CDR2 SYGVKD come from the germline V gene. CDR3 residues: CAIRNTGGGQETQYF. In DNA, the CDR3 is TGTGCCATCAGGAATACAGGGGGCGGTCAAGAGACCCAGTACTTC.